The following is a TCR beta chain sequence with its context. What it binds is unknown. Trimming shortened V by 6 bases and J by 8 bases, and 19 bases separated the two germline ends. The CDR3 runs to 14 residues. CDR1 is MNHEY, CDR2 SVGAGI, per germline. Per the original data handling: After removing out-of-frame reads, 2,204,828 distinct TCRbeta sequences remained. Profiling relied on immunoSEQ multiplex PCR, and the TCRdb table lists in-frame clones only, not all of them. The V and J calls and clone size come from that table; D and trimming were worked out from the DNA. Among about 80,000 clones listed, 65% to 85% were seen once. The source of the sample is a study of memory CD4+ T cells and cytomegalovirus serostatus. Study-wide findings and caveats: Median bootstrapped AUC for CMV status was about 0.96 originally, 0.85 to 0.92 US-trained. About two fifths of the roughly 160 known CMV-associated TCRbeta sequences appeared in CD4+ memory.

Single viable CD3+CD4+CD8-CD45RO+ cells were sorted as the memory CD4+ T cells. The chain links TRBV6-5 to TRBJ1-2; no reliable D call. The specimen sequenced was memory CD4+ T cells from blood. This TCR derives from an adult in good health and CMV-seronegative. The CDR3 region has the DNA TGTGCCAGCAGAAACCCGAGGGTAGGAGCCGGCTACACCTTC. Its translation: CASRNPRVGAGYTF.